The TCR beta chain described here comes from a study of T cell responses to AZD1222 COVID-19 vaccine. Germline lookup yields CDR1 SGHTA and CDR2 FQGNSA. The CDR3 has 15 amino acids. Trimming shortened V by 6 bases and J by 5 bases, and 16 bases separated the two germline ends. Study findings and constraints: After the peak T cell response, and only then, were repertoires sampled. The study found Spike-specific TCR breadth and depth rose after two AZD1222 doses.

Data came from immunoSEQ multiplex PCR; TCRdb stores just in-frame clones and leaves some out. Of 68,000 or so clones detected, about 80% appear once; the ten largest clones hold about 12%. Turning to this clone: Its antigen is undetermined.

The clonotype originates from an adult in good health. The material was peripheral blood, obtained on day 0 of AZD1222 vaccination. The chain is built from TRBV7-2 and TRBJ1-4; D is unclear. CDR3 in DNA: TGTGCCAGCAGACCAGTGGGCAGCCGAAATGAAAAACTGTTTTTT. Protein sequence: CASRPVGSRNEKLFF.